The rows below give T cell receptor beta chains drawn from one sample of a study of early T cells in non-severe SARS-CoV-2 infection. TCRdb itself ran the 5' RACE reads through MiXCR, one entry per CDR3 protein. The table includes about 130,000 distinct CDR3 sequences, 15% detected once. Sequencing was performed on whole blood. These receptors were obtained from an adult who was a healthcare worker with PCR-confirmed SARS-CoV-2 infection or an uninfected control (not recorded which). The CDR3 runs from the conserved cysteine through the conserved F or W. D genes are given only for firm matches. Where a row states a size, it is once, few, many or the class of an expanded clone; other rows omit it.

j_call: TRBJ1-2
v_call: TRBV12-3/TRBV12-4
clone_size: .
d_call: .
cdr3_aa: CASSPSREGNYGYTF
cdr3_nt: TGTGCCAGCAGCCCCTCGAGGGAAGGTAACTATGGCTACACCTTC

j_call: TRBJ2-3
v_call: TRBV6-6
clone_size: .
d_call: TRBD1
cdr3_aa: CASNQQGSTDTQYF
cdr3_nt: TGTGCCAGCAACCAACAGGGGAGCACAGATACGCAGTATTTT

j_call: TRBJ2-1
v_call: TRBV5-4
clone_size: few
d_call: .
cdr3_aa: CASSLSGLRASYNEQFF
cdr3_nt: TGTGCCAGCAGTCTATCTGGCCTTAGAGCCTCCTACAATGAGCAGTTCTTC

j_call: TRBJ1-4
v_call: TRBV5-1
clone_size: .
d_call: .
cdr3_aa: CASSQGRGKDEKLFF
cdr3_nt: TGCGCCAGCAGCCAAGGAAGGGGGAAAGATGAAAAACTGTTTTTT

j_call: TRBJ2-5
v_call: TRBV6-5
clone_size: many
d_call: .
cdr3_aa: CASSLFRGSQETQYF
cdr3_nt: TGTGCCAGCAGCCTCTTTAGGGGGAGTCAAGAGACCCAGTACTTC

j_call: TRBJ2-1
v_call: TRBV12-3/TRBV12-4
clone_size: few
d_call: TRBD2
cdr3_aa: CASSRPTSGVREKQFF
cdr3_nt: TGTGCCAGCAGTCGACCGACTAGCGGGGTGCGTGAAAAGCAGTTCTTC

j_call: TRBJ1-1
v_call: TRBV20-1
clone_size: .
d_call: .
cdr3_aa: CSARNLGTEAFF
cdr3_nt: TGCAGTGCTAGGAATTTGGGGACTGAAGCTTTCTTT

j_call: TRBJ1-1
v_call: TRBV6-2/TRBV6-3
clone_size: few
d_call: TRBD1
cdr3_aa: CASSGQGVTEAFF
cdr3_nt: TGTGCCAGCAGTGGGCAGGGGGTTACTGAAGCTTTCTTT

j_call: TRBJ2-1
v_call: TRBV7-6
clone_size: few
d_call: .
cdr3_aa: CASSLAGAQAYNEQFF
cdr3_nt: TGTGCCAGCAGCTTAGCGGGGGCCCAAGCCTACAATGAGCAGTTCTTC

j_call: TRBJ2-1
v_call: TRBV7-9
clone_size: few
d_call: .
cdr3_aa: CASSFGPASKFF
cdr3_nt: TGTGCCAGCAGCTTCGGGCCCGCTTCGAAGTTCTTC

j_call: TRBJ1-2
v_call: TRBV9
clone_size: many
d_call: .
cdr3_aa: CASSPQRVGLGYTF
cdr3_nt: TGTGCCAGCAGCCCTCAGAGGGTAGGGCTCGGCTACACCTTC

j_call: TRBJ2-3
v_call: TRBV5-1
clone_size: few
d_call: .
cdr3_aa: CASSYGFTDTQYF
cdr3_nt: TGCGCCAGCAGCTATGGTTTCACAGATACGCAGTATTTT